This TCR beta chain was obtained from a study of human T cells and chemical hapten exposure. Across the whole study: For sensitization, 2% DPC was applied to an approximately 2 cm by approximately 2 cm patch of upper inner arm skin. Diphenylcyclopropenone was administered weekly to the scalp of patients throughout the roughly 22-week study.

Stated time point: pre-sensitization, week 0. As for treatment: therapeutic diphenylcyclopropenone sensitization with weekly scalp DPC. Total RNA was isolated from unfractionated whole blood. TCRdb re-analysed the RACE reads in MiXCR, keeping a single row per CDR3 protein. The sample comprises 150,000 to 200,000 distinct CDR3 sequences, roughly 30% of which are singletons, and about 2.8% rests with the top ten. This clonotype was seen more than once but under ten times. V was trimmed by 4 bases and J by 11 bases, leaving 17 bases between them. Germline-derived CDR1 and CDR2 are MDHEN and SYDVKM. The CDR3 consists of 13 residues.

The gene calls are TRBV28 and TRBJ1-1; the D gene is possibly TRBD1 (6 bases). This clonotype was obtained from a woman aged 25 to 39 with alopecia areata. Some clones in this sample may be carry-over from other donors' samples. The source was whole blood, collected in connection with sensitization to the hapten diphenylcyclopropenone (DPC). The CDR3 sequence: CASSSLNREAAFF. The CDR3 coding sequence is TGTGCCAGCAGTTCACTCAACAGGGAGGCGGCTTTCTTT.